These 24 T cell receptor beta chains were all obtained from the same sample, sequenced in a study of blood T cell repertoires in COVID-19. Profiling relied on immunoSEQ multiplex PCR, and the TCRdb table lists in-frame clones only, not all of them. The sample contains around 100,000 clones, 90% of which appear only once. The sample consisted of peripheral blood. Every receptor here comes from a man aged 50-60 years with acute or convalescent COVID-19.

This chain links TRBV4-1 with TRBJ2-3, with D possibly being TRBD2 (5 bases). V was trimmed by 1 base and J by 6 bases, leaving 11 bases between them. The CDR3 length is 14 residues. Germline CDR1 and CDR2: MGHRA and YSYEKL. CDR3 DNA sequence: TGCGCCAGCAGCCAAGCTGTGACTACGGATACGCAGTATTTT. Its protein product is CASSQAVTTDTQYF.

The chain uses TRBV20-1 and TRBJ1-5, with 10 bases fitting TRBD1. J was trimmed by 5 bases and V by 3 bases; bases with no gene match: 4. Germline CDR1 DFQATT, CDR2 SNEGSKA (reference sequence). The CDR3 sequence is 14 residues long. The CDR3 DNA reads as TGCAGTGCTAGTTCGGGACAGGGGTATCAGCCCCAGCATTTT. Its translation is CSASSGQGYQPQHF.

The rearrangement links TRBV10-1 to TRBJ2-7, with D unclear. Germline-derived CDR1 and CDR2 are WNHNN and SYGVQD (reference sequence). Trimming removed 3 bases from V and 0 bases from J, with 3 bases in between. The CDR3 loop spans 12 amino acids. The CDR3 region is CASSDSSYEQYF. CDR3 in DNA: TGCGCCAGCAGTGACAGCTCCTACGAGCAGTACTTC.

This clone was seen more than once but under ten times. The V gene is TRBV5-3, the J gene TRBJ1-2; TRBD1 matches at 9 bases. TRBV5-3 is assigned to the ORF class and has an uncertain function. V trimming: 7 bases; J trimming: 0 bases; junction bases outside the gene matches: 10. CDR3 length: 16 residues. CDR3 sequence: CARHRTGDKANYGYTF. The CDR3 nucleotides read TGTGCCAGACACCGGACAGGGGACAAAGCTAACTATGGCTACACCTTC.

The CDR3 loop reads CATSRGPGNEQFF. Written as DNA, the CDR3 is TGCGCCACCTCTAGGGGCCCGGGCAATGAGCAGTTCTTC. V is TRBV10-1 and J is TRBJ2-1; D may be TRBD1 (5 bases). Germline-derived CDR1 and CDR2 are WNHNN and SYGVQD (reference sequence). V lost 10 bases and J 6 bases, leaving 16 bases between the germline ends. CDR3 length equals 13 residues.

The chain couples TRBV19 to TRBJ2-1, with unresolved D. Trimming removed 9 bases at V and 4 bases at J, with 7 bases between. Germline V gene sequence: CDR1 LNHDA, CDR2 SQIVND (reference sequence). There are 11 residues in the CDR3. This CDR3 is CASRAYNEQFF. CDR3 in DNA: TGTGCCAGCCGCGCATACAATGAGCAGTTCTTC.

The V gene is TRBV7-2, the J gene TRBJ1-1, with unresolved D. CDR3 length: 13 residues. Between the trimmed V and J ends, which lost 1 base and 11 bases, there was a span of 14 bases. Germline V gene lookup returns CDR1 SGHTA and CDR2 FQGNSA. The CDR3 DNA sequence: TGTGCCAGCAGCTTAGGGCGGGTCCCTCGGGCTTTCTTT. Protein product: CASSLGRVPRAFF.

The gene calls are TRBV6-5 and TRBJ1-1, with 11 nucleotides matching TRBD1. Trimming took 2 bases from V and 1 from J; bases not matched to a gene: 3. The CDR3 consists of 16 residues. Germline loops: CDR1 MNHEY, CDR2 SVGAGI. The CDR3, as DNA: TGTGCCAGCAGTTACCTTGGACAGGGGGCGAACACTGAAGCTTTCTTT. Translating it yields CASSYLGQGANTEAFF.

This sequence joins TRBV12-2 and TRBJ2-2; no DNA check was done on the table's D call, TRBD1. TRBV12-2 represents a pseudogene. The CDR3 has 15 amino acids. The CDR3 here is CASRRGQGVTGELFF. The CDR3 DNA reads TGTGCAAGTCGCAGGGGACAGGGGGTGACCGGGGAGCTGTTTTTT.

V gene TRBV7-9 combines with J gene TRBJ1-3; no firm D call. Germline V gene data show CDR1 as SEHNR and CDR2 as FQNEAQ (reference sequence). Trimming took off 5 bases at V and 4 bases at J, with 9 bases between the two ends. This CDR3 region has 13 residues. The CDR3 sequence is CASSIRGGNTIYF. The CDR3 DNA is TGTGCCAGCAGCATCCGCGGGGGAAACACCATATATTTT.

A few counts support this clone. The V gene is TRBV4-3, the J gene TRBJ1-2; the match to TRBD1 covers 10 bases. V was pared by 4 bases and J by 5 bases, with 7 bases of the junction left unmatched. CDR3 length equals 15 residues. Germline V CDR1 and CDR2: LGHNA, YSLEER. The CDR3 bases are TGCGCCAGCAGCCCTAGACAGGGGGCGGGGTATGGCTACACCTTC. This sequence encodes CASSPRQGAGYGYTF.

This sequence joins TRBV4-3 and TRBJ2-7, with 11 bases lining up with TRBD2. With V trimmed by 4 bases and J by 2 bases, 4 bases remained unmatched. The CDR3 has 15 residues. Germline CDR1 LGHNA, CDR2 YSLEER. The CDR3 DNA follows: TGCGCCAGCAGCCTAGGGACTAGCGGCCCCTACGAGCAGTACTTC. Amino acids: CASSLGTSGPYEQYF.

The gene calls are TRBV27 and TRBJ2-3; TRBD1 matches at 8 bases. The CDR3 runs 17 residues. Germline CDR1 MNHEY, CDR2 SMNVEV (reference sequence). V dropped 0 bases and J dropped 2; count of bases not matched to a gene: 7. The CDR3 spells CASSLSTWDRLTDTQYF. DNA of the CDR3: TGTGCCAGCAGTTTATCGACCTGGGACAGGCTCACAGATACGCAGTATTTT.

The chain has TRBV7-8 and TRBJ2-2; D call uncertain. CDR1 SGHVS and CDR2 FQNEAQ come from the germline V gene. The V end lost 2 bases, the J end lost 4 bases, and 8 bases lay between the germline ends. The CDR3 totals 14 residues. The chain's CDR3 is CASSLIARTGELFF. CDR3 nucleotides: TGTGCCAGCAGCTTAATAGCTCGCACCGGGGAGCTGTTTTTT. Together with reference TRBV7-8 and TRBJ2-2, the CDR3 gives the full variable domain: GAGVSQSPRYKVAKRGQDVALRCDPISGHVSLFWYQQALGQGPEFLTYFQNEAQLDKSGLPSDRFFAERPEGSVSTLKIQRTQQEDSAVYLCASSLIARTGELFFGEGSRLTVL.

V gene TRBV19 combines with J gene TRBJ1-3; D is unresolved. The CDR3 has 17 amino acids. Germline V gene sequence: CDR1 LNHDA, CDR2 SQIVND (reference sequence). V was cut by 6 bases and J by 0 bases, with 18 bases left in between. CDR3 coding DNA: TGTGCCAGTAGGCCCAGTATCGGGTTCGGCTCTGGAAACACCATATATTTT. Encoded protein: CASRPSIGFGSGNTIYF.

The table lists this clone with a count of one. The CDR3 bases are TGTGCCAGCAGCCACCTTGGACTAGCGGGACCCCGGGATACGCAGTATTTT. Translating gives CASSHLGLAGPRDTQYF. J is TRBJ2-3 and V is TRBV7-8; 12 positions match TRBD2. Germline V gene lookup returns CDR1 SGHVS and CDR2 FQNEAQ. The CDR3 is 17 amino acids. V trimming: 5 bases; J trimming: 6 bases; junction bases outside the gene matches: 12.

This chain links TRBV19 with TRBJ1-2; 9 positions agree with TRBD1. This CDR3 is built from 16 residues. Germline CDR1 is LNHDA and CDR2 is SQIVND (reference sequence). V was clipped by 3 bases and J by 4 bases; unmatched bases: 9. The CDR3 DNA sequence: TGTGCCAGTAGTATCGTGACAGGGGGGTTGGTCTATGGCTACACCTTC. Its protein product is CASSIVTGGLVYGYTF.

The chain has TRBV11-3 and TRBJ1-3; no clear D gene. The CDR3 totals 14 residues. CDR1 is SGHNT and CDR2 is YENEEA in the germline V gene. The V gene lost 5 bases and the J gene lost 2 bases, with 10 bases spanning the gap. Written as DNA, the CDR3 is TGTGCCAGCAGCCCCTCGGTAACTGGAAACACCATATATTTT. Translating it yields CASSPSVTGNTIYF.

The chain links TRBV5-1 to TRBJ1-2; 8 positions match TRBD1. CDR1 SGHRS and CDR2 YFSETQ come from the germline V gene. V dropped 2 bases and J dropped 2; count of bases not matched to a gene: 5. The CDR3 covers 15 residues. CDR3 protein: CASSFGQGANYGYTF. CDR3 coding DNA: TGCGCCAGCAGCTTCGGGCAGGGGGCAAACTATGGCTACACCTTC.

The chain has TRBV5-1 and TRBJ2-1, with unresolved D. This CDR3 comprises 13 residues. V dropped 4 bases and J dropped 7 bases, with 12 bases sitting between them. In germline, CDR1 is SGHRS, CDR2 YFSETQ. The CDR3 loop reads CASSPAPGNEQFF. For the CDR3, the DNA is TGCGCCAGCAGCCCCGCCCCCGGGAATGAGCAGTTCTTC.

The chain employs TRBV21-1 and TRBJ2-3; TRBD2, the table's D call, lacks a check against the DNA. TRBV21-1 is tagged as a pseudogene. The CDR3 is 16 residues long. The CDR3: CASSKSRGRGTDTQYF. The DNA of the CDR3 is TGTGCCAGCAGCAAATCTAGGGGGAGGGGAACAGATACGCAGTATTTT.

CDR3 loop: CASSSLAGGPYNEQFF. For the CDR3, the DNA is TGTGCCAGCAGCTCCCTAGCGGGAGGGCCGTACAATGAGCAGTTCTTC. The chain is built from TRBV27 and TRBJ2-1; 12 positions match TRBD2. The germline V gene encodes CDR1 MNHEY and CDR2 SMNVEV (reference sequence). Trimming at V came to 6 bases and at J to 4 bases, leaving 7 bases not matched to a gene. The CDR3 length is 16 residues.

The rearrangement uses TRBV18 and TRBJ2-6; 10 nucleotides agree with TRBD1. The CDR3 extends over 18 amino acids. The germline V gene has CDR1 KGHSH and CDR2 LQKENI. J gave up 3 bases and V 5 bases, and 10 bases lay outside the gene matches. CDR3 amino acids: CASSSPTGGTGGANVLTF. The CDR3 nucleotides are TGTGCCAGCTCATCTCCGACAGGGGGCACAGGTGGGGCCAACGTCCTGACTTTC.

The V call is TRBV6-2 or TRBV6-3, the J call TRBJ1-2; D is possibly TRBD1 (5 bases). The germline CDR1 and CDR2 sequences are MNHEY and SVGEGT. The CDR3 is 13 amino acids. Deletions cut 5 bases from V and 9 bases from J, with 16 bases between. This chain's CDR3 is CASSAPGEMRYTF. CDR3 DNA: TGTGCCAGCAGTGCCCCGGGGGAGATGCGCTACACCTTC.